These 32 T cell receptor beta chains share one sample of origin, sequenced in a study of blood T cell repertoires in COVID-19. Here immunoSEQ multiplex PCR was the method, and the copy in TCRdb shows in-frame clones only, minus some. The sample has roughly 350,000 clones, around 87% seen once. The sample consisted of peripheral blood. The receptors derive from a woman aged 45-65 years with COVID-19, enrolled during active disease.

The rearrangement uses TRBV7-9 and TRBJ1-1, with a weak D call TRBD1 (5 bases). The CDR3 is 17 residues long. CDR1 SEHNR and CDR2 FQNEAQ come from the germline V gene (reference sequence). V was clipped by 1 base and J by 1 base, with 16 bases between them. The CDR3 bases are TGTGCCAGCAGCTTAGAGTATGTGTCAGGGTGGAACACTGAAGCTTTCTTT. It translates to CASSLEYVSGWNTEAFF.

The rearrangement uses TRBV5-4 and TRBJ2-7; 7 bases map to TRBD2. The junction had 8 bases not matched to a gene; V was cut back by 2 bases and J by 6 bases. The length of the CDR3 is 14 residues. Per the germline V gene, CDR1 is SGHNT and CDR2 is YYREEE (reference sequence). CDR3 loop: CASSLGLGEGEQYF. CDR3 DNA: TGTGCCAGCAGCTTAGGACTGGGGGAGGGCGAGCAGTACTTC. Looking up the rest from reference TRBV5-4 and TRBJ2-7 gives the full variable domain: ETGVTQSPTHLIKTRGQQVTLRCSSQSGHNTVSWYQQALGQGPQFIFQYYREEENGRGNFPPRFSGLQFPNYSSELNVNALELDDSALYLCASSLGLGEGEQYFGPGTRLTVT.

This clone was seen more than once but under ten times. The V call is TRBV27, the J call TRBJ1-2, with D possibly matching TRBD1 (6 bases). Germline loops: CDR1 MNHEY, CDR2 SMNVEV (reference sequence). The CDR3 contains 14 residues. V gave up 5 bases and J gave up 8 bases, with 18 bases separating them. CDR3 region: CASSPIRGGGGYTF. In nucleotides, the CDR3 is TGTGCCAGCAGTCCCATTAGGGGCGGGGGCGGCTACACCTTC.

CDR3: CAWSTGTSTETQYF. The CDR3 DNA reads as TGTGCCTGGAGTACCGGGACTAGCACGGAGACCCAGTACTTC. The genes are TRBV30 and TRBJ2-5, with 9 positions matching TRBD2. This CDR3 contains 14 residues. The J segment lost 5 bases and the V segment lost 2 bases, leaving 6 bases of the junction unmatched. Per the germline V gene, CDR1 is GTSNPN and CDR2 is SVGIG (reference sequence). Full variable domain (rest looked up from reference TRBV30 and TRBJ2-5): SQTIHQWPATLVQPVGSPLSLECTVEGTSNPNLYWYRQAAGRGLQLLFYSVGIGQISSEVPQNLSASRPQDRQFILSSKKLLLSDSGFYLCAWSTGTSTETQYFGPGTRLLVL.

This chain links TRBV19 with TRBJ2-3; TRBD2 matches at 9 bases. CDR3 length: 18 amino acids. Looked up from germline, CDR1 is LNHDA and CDR2 is SQIVND (reference sequence). J lost 0 bases, V lost 6 bases, and 13 bases had no gene match. The CDR3 region is CASSPAQGSGRSTDTQYF. CDR3 nucleotide sequence: TGTGCCAGTAGCCCGGCGCAGGGCAGCGGGAGGAGCACAGATACGCAGTATTTT.

The rearrangement uses TRBV9 and TRBJ2-4, with 12 nucleotides matching TRBD2. J lost 9 bases, V lost 2 bases, and 6 bases had no gene match. The CDR3 contains 15 residues. Germline V CDR1 and CDR2: SGDLS, YYNGEE. CDR3 region: CASSVTSGSQSIQYF. The CDR3 DNA sequence: TGTGCCAGCAGCGTGACTAGCGGGAGTCAATCCATTCAGTACTTC.

This clone was counted between two and nine times. V is TRBV6-5 and J is TRBJ1-5; D gene unclear. This CDR3 region has 14 residues. Germline values: CDR1 MNHEY, CDR2 SVGAGI. Trimming pared 6 bases from V and 0 bases from J, leaving 9 bases between. In DNA form, the CDR3 reads TGTGCCAGCAGGGCAGGATATAGCAATCAGCCCCAGCATTTT. It specifies CASRAGYSNQPQHF.

V and J are TRBV2 and TRBJ2-7, with D perhaps TRBD2 (5 bases). Germline lookup yields CDR1 SNHLY and CDR2 FYNNEI. Trimming stripped 4 bases from V and 3 bases from J, with 10 bases between. The CDR3 extends over 13 amino acids. The CDR3 region has the DNA TGTGCCAGCAGTGGGCTAGCAGACTACGAGCAGTACTTC. Amino acids: CASSGLADYEQYF.

The chain couples TRBV28 to TRBJ2-2; D gene unclear. Germline V gives CDR1 MDHEN, CDR2 SYDVKM. The CDR3 covers 13 residues. Trimming left V 2 bases short and J 3 bases short, with 4 bases between. CDR3 sequence reads: CASSLGHTGELFF. The CDR3 DNA is TGTGCCAGCAGTTTAGGGCACACCGGGGAGCTGTTTTTT.

This rearrangement joins TRBV19 to TRBJ1-5; tentative D call: TRBD1 (5 bases). The CDR3 covers 15 residues. The germline V gene encodes CDR1 LNHDA and CDR2 SQIVND (reference sequence). The ends were cut back, 1 base at V and 7 bases at J, with 14 bases in the middle. Written as DNA, the CDR3 is TGTGCCAGTAGTATAGGCCTTTTGGGGCGACAGCCCCAGCATTTT. Encoded protein: CASSIGLLGRQPQHF.

The V call is TRBV4-1, the J call TRBJ2-7, with 9 bases that match TRBD2. CDR1 and CDR2 from the germline V gene are MGHRA and YSYEKL. The J segment lost 4 bases and the V segment lost 2 bases, leaving 12 bases of the junction unmatched. CDR3 length: 17 amino acids. The CDR3 is CASSQYPGLATSYEQYF. The CDR3 DNA is TGCGCCAGCAGCCAATACCCGGGACTAGCTACGTCGTACGAGCAGTACTTC.

The chain is built from TRBV3-1 (or the pseudogene TRBV3-2) and TRBJ1-2, with TRBD1 as a possible D gene (5 bases). The CDR3 spans 12 residues. V lost 2 bases to trimming and J lost 10 bases, with 11 bases between them. Germline lookup yields CDR1 LGHDT and CDR2 YNNKEL (reference sequence). The CDR3 here is CASSQKGHDYTF. The CDR3 nucleotides are TGTGCCAGCAGCCAAAAGGGGCATGACTACACCTTC.

This chain connects TRBV2 to TRBJ2-2; possibly TRBD1 for D (6 bases). The germline V gene encodes CDR1 SNHLY and CDR2 FYNNEI. The V and J ends lost 6 bases and 5 bases respectively, with 16 bases between them. The CDR3 has 15 residues. DNA for the CDR3: TGTGCCAGCAGAGGAAGGGACACGTGGACCGGGGAGCTGTTTTTT. This encodes CASRGRDTWTGELFF.

V usage is TRBV11-2 and J usage is TRBJ2-3, with D tentatively TRBD1 (6 bases). From germline, CDR1 is SGHAT and CDR2 FQNNGV. There are 15 residues in the CDR3. V was cut by 5 bases and J by 3 bases, with 15 bases left in between. CDR3 amino acids: CASSVAGARTDTQYF. The CDR3 bases are TGTGCCAGCAGCGTTGCAGGGGCTAGAACAGATACGCAGTATTTT.

CDR3 region: CASNSPSTEAFF. As DNA, the CDR3 is TGCGCCAGCAATTCTCCTTCCACTGAAGCTTTCTTT. The genes are TRBV10-1 and TRBJ1-1; D gene unclear. Per the germline V gene, CDR1 is WNHNN and CDR2 is SYGVQD (reference sequence). Deletions cut 7 bases from V and 4 bases from J, with 10 bases between. CDR3 length: 12 amino acids.

The rearrangement uses TRBV29-1 and TRBJ2-2; D ambiguous. Germline V CDR1 and CDR2: SQVTM, ANQGSEA. CDR3 length: 12 amino acids. Deletions cut 3 bases from V and 6 bases from J, with 8 bases between. For the CDR3, the DNA is TGCAGCGTTGACGAGGATTCCGGGGAGCTGTTTTTT. It specifies CSVDEDSGELFF.

The V and J genes are TRBV9 and TRBJ2-7; no firm D call. Deletions cut 0 bases from V and 3 bases from J, with 7 bases between. The V gene's germline CDR1 is SGDLS and CDR2 YYNGEE. The CDR3 consists of 13 residues. CDR3 protein: CASSVGQNYEQYF. For the CDR3, the DNA is TGTGCCAGCAGCGTAGGTCAGAACTACGAGCAGTACTTC.

This clone was observed a handful of times. The V gene is TRBV9, the J gene TRBJ1-1; D not certain. Germline V lookup: CDR1 SGDLS, CDR2 YYNGEE. V gave up 3 bases and J gave up 2 bases, with 8 bases separating them. The CDR3 is 13 amino acids. CDR3 DNA: TGTGCCAGCAGCGAAAGCATTAACACTGAAGCTTTCTTT. Residues: CASSESINTEAFF.

The chain joins TRBV5-4 to TRBJ2-7, with TRBD1 matching 11 bases. Germline CDR1 is SGHNT and CDR2 is YYREEE (reference sequence). Unmatched junction bases numbered 7, after V lost 2 bases and J lost 3 bases. The CDR3 loop spans 16 amino acids. The CDR3 bases are TGTGCCAGCAGCTTTACGGCCGGGACAGGGGGCTACGAGCAGTACTTC. Amino acid sequence: CASSFTAGTGGYEQYF.

This clone was found a few times. CDR3 in DNA: TGTGCCAGTAGTGCCATTACTCTTACAGATACGCAGTATTTT. Its translation is CASSAITLTDTQYF. The V gene is TRBV19, the J gene TRBJ2-3; D call uncertain. This CDR3 spans 14 amino acids. V was trimmed by 5 bases and J by 3 bases, leaving 12 bases between them. CDR1 and CDR2 (germline): LNHDA, SQIVND (reference sequence).

The rearrangement uses TRBV24-1 and TRBJ2-7; TRBD2 is a possible D gene (5 bases). Germline loops: CDR1 KGHDR, CDR2 SFDVKD. Trimming took off 4 bases at V and 2 bases at J, with 8 bases between the two ends. The CDR3 loop spans 13 amino acids. CDR3 bases: TGTGCCACCAGTGAGCCCGGGACCTACGAGCAGTACTTC. This sequence encodes CATSEPGTYEQYF.

The genes are TRBV19 and TRBJ1-5; 8 bases map to TRBD1. Trimming took 5 bases from V and 0 from J; bases not matched to a gene: 12. This CDR3 region has 18 residues. Per germline, CDR1 LNHDA and CDR2 SQIVND (reference sequence). In DNA form, the CDR3 reads TGTGCCAGTAGTCGCAACCTGAGGACAGGGAATAGCAATCAGCCCCAGCATTTT. Its translation: CASSRNLRTGNSNQPQHF. Full variable domain (outside the CDR3, taken from reference TRBV19 and TRBJ1-5): DGGITQSPKYLFRKEGQNVTLSCEQNLNHDAMYWYRQDPGQGLRLIYYSQIVNDFQKGDIAEGYSVSREKKESFPLTVTSAQKNPTAFYLCASSRNLRTGNSNQPQHFGDGTRLSIL.

The chain combines TRBV6-6 with TRBJ1-2; possibly TRBD1 for D (6 bases). CDR3 length: 11 residues. From germline, CDR1 is MNHNY and CDR2 SVGAGI (reference sequence). Trimming pared 7 bases from V and 4 bases from J, leaving 7 bases between. The CDR3 region is CASTGVYGYTF. CDR3 nucleotides: TGTGCCAGCACAGGGGTCTATGGCTACACCTTC.

This clone was detected a few times. CDR3 region: CASSRVAGELADTQYF. The CDR3 bases are TGTGCCAGCAGCCGGGTAGCGGGAGAGCTGGCAGATACGCAGTATTTT. J is TRBJ2-3 and V is TRBV3-1 (or the pseudogene TRBV3-2); 9 bases match TRBD2. CDR1 LGHDT and CDR2 YNNKEL come from the germline V gene (reference sequence). The CDR3 is 16 amino acids. Trimming cost V 4 bases and J 4 bases; bases outside gene matches: 9.

V gene TRBV5-1 combines with J gene TRBJ1-4; 9 positions match TRBD1. The CDR3 totals 16 residues. V gave up 4 bases and J gave up 6 bases; unmatched junction bases: 10. Germline V gives CDR1 SGHRS, CDR2 YFSETQ. The CDR3 here is CASSLNPQGAYEKLFF. The CDR3 DNA reads TGCGCCAGCAGCCTGAACCCACAGGGGGCTTATGAAAAACTGTTTTTT.

This chain connects TRBV11-3 to TRBJ2-2; D perhaps matches TRBD1 (5 bases). Trimming took off 3 bases at V and 3 bases at J, with 8 bases between the two ends. Germline V gives CDR1 SGHNT, CDR2 YENEEA. The CDR3 covers 14 residues. The CDR3, as DNA: TGTGCCAGCAGCTTTAGGGGTCACACCGGGGAGCTGTTTTTT. This codes for CASSFRGHTGELFF.

As DNA, the CDR3 is TGTGCCATCAGCCGGACTACTGGAAACACCATATATTTT. It translates to CAISRTTGNTIYF. J is TRBJ1-3 and V is TRBV10-3; D unresolved. Trimming cost V 6 bases and J 2 bases, with 8 bases left between them. This CDR3 has 13 residues. The germline V gene encodes CDR1 ENHRY and CDR2 SYGVKD.

The J gene is TRBJ2-1, the V gene TRBV11-2; 7 bases align to TRBD2. V trimming: 6 bases; J trimming: 9 bases; junction bases outside the gene matches: 11. This CDR3 spans 14 amino acids. CDR1 SGHAT and CDR2 FQNNGV come from the germline V gene. CDR3 in DNA: TGTGCCAGCAGGGGGCCCGGGACTAAAATTGAGCAGTTCTTC. This sequence encodes CASRGPGTKIEQFF.

The chain carries TRBV18 and TRBJ2-7; D is unclear. Germline V gene data show CDR1 as KGHSH and CDR2 as LQKENI. Trimming pared 6 bases from V and 4 bases from J, leaving 13 bases between. The CDR3 sequence is 13 residues long. The CDR3 region is CASSPSQDYEQYF. The DNA of the CDR3 is TGTGCCAGCTCCCCTTCTCAGGATTACGAGCAGTACTTC.

This sequence joins TRBV6-5 and TRBJ2-7; D uncertain. V lost 3 bases, J lost 6 bases, and 15 bases lay in between. Looked up from germline, CDR1 is MNHEY and CDR2 is SVGAGI. The CDR3 covers 14 residues. The CDR3 here is CASSYQSQGGEQYF. For the CDR3, the DNA is TGTGCCAGCAGTTATCAATCCCAAGGCGGCGAGCAGTACTTC.

The chain links TRBV4-2 to TRBJ1-5; no clear D. Germline V lookup: CDR1 LGHNA, CDR2 YNFKEQ. With 0 bases removed from V and 5 bases from J, the gap between germline ends came to 11 bases. CDR3 length: 15 amino acids. CDR3 DNA sequence: TGTGCCAGCAGCCAAGACGAGGGCTCGTATCAGCCCCAGCATTTT. Protein: CASSQDEGSYQPQHF.

V is TRBV7-6 and J is TRBJ2-5; possibly TRBD2 for D (5 bases). Germline CDR1 reads SGHVS; CDR2 reads FNYEAQ. The CDR3 has 15 residues. V was pared by 5 bases and J by 2 bases, with 15 bases between. Here the CDR3 reads CASSPGSLAQETQYF. The CDR3 DNA is TGTGCCAGCAGCCCGGGGTCTCTAGCTCAAGAGACCCAGTACTTC.